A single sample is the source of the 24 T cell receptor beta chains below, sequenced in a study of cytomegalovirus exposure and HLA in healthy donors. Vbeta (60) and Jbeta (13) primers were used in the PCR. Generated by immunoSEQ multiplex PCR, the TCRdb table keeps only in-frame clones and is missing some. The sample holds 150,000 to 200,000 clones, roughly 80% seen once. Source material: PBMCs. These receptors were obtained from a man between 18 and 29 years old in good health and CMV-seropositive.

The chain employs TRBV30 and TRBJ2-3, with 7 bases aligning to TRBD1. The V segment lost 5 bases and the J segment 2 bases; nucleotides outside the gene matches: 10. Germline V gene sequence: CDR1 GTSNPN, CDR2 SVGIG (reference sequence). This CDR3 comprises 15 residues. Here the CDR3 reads CAWSIGTVTTDTQYF. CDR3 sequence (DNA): TGTGCCTGGTCTATCGGGACAGTCACCACAGATACGCAGTATTTT.

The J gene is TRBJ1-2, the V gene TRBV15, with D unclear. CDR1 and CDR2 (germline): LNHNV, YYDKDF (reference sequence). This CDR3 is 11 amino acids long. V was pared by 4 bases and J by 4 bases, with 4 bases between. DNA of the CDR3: TGTGCCACCAGCAACGGCTATGGCTACACCTTC. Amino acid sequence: CATSNGYGYTF.

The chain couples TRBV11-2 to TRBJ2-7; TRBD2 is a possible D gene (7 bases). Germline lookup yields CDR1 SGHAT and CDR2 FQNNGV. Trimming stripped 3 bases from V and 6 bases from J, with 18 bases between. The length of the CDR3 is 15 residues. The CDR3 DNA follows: TGTGCCAGCAGCTTTAGTCCTGTGGGGGGGCCCGAGCAGTACTTC. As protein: CASSFSPVGGPEQYF.

In DNA, the CDR3 is TGTGCCAGCTCTCATTGGGGATTACAGGGGCCAGTAGGTGGAGCTTTCTTT. It translates to CASSHWGLQGPVGGAFF. The chain couples TRBV27 to TRBJ1-1; 7 bases map to TRBD1. This CDR3 has 17 amino acids. The germline gives CDR1 MNHEY, CDR2 SMNVEV (reference sequence). V trimming: 8 bases; J trimming: 10 bases; junction bases outside the gene matches: 25.

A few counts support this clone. As DNA, the CDR3 is TGTGCCAGCAGCAGGACAGCTACCTACGAGCAGTACTTC. Protein product: CASSRTATYEQYF. V usage is TRBV6-5 and J usage is TRBJ2-7; TRBD1 is a possible D gene (6 bases). The CDR3 extends over 13 amino acids. In germline, CDR1 is MNHEY, CDR2 SVGAGI. Trimming removed 6 bases at V and 2 bases at J, with 11 bases between.

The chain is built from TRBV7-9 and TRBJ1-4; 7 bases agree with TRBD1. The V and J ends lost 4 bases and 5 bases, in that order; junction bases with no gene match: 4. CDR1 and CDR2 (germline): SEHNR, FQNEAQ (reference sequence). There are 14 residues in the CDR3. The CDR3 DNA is TGTGCCAGCAGCTCCACGGACAGGAATGAAAAACTGTTTTTT. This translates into CASSSTDRNEKLFF.

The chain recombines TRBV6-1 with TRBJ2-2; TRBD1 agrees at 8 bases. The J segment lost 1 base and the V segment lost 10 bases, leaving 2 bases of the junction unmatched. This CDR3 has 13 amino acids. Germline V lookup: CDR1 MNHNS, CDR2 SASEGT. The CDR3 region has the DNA TGTGCCACCGACAGGGGGAACACCGGGGAGCTGTTTTTT. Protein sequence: CATDRGNTGELFF.

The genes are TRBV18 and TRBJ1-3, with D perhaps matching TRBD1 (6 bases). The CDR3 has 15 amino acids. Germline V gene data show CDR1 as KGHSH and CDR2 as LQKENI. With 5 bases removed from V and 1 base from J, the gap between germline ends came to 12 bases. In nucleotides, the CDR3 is TGTGCCAGCTCATCGCCTGACAGGTCTGGAAACACCATATATTTT. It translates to CASSSPDRSGNTIYF. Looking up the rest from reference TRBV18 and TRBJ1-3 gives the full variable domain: NAGVMQNPRHLVRRRGQEARLRCSPMKGHSHVYWYRQLPEEGLKFMVYLQKENIIDESGMPKERFSAEFPKEGPSILRIQQVVRGDSAAYFCASSSPDRSGNTIYFGEGSWLTVV.

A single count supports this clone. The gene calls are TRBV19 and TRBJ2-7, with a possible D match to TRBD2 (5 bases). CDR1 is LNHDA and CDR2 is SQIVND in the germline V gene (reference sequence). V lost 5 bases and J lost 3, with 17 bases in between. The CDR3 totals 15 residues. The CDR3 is CASSPQRGINYEQYF. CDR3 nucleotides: TGTGCCAGTAGTCCACAGCGAGGGATCAACTACGAGCAGTACTTC.

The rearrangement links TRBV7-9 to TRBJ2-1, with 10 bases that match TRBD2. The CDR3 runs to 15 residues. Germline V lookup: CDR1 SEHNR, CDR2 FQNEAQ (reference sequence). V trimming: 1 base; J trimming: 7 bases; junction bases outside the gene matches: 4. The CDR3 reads CASSLEREGGNEQFF. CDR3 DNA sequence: TGTGCCAGCAGCTTAGAGCGGGAGGGGGGAAATGAGCAGTTCTTC.

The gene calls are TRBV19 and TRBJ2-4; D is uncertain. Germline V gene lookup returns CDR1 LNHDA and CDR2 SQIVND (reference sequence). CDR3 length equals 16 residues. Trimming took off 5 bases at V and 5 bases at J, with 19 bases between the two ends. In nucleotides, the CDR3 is TGTGCCAGTAGTCCCCTTACAAGCGTGAAGGAAAACATTCAGTACTTC. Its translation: CASSPLTSVKENIQYF.

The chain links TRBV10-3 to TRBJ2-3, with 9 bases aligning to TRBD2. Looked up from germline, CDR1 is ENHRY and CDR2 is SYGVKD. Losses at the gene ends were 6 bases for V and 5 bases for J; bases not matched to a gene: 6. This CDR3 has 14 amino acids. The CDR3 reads CAISLAGKIDTQYF. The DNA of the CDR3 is TGTGCCATCAGCCTAGCGGGAAAGATAGATACGCAGTATTTT.

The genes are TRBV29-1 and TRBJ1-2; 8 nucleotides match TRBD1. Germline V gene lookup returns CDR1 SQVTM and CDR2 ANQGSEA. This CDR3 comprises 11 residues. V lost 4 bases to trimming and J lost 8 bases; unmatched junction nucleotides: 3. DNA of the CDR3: TGCAGCGTTGGGACAGGGAAGGGCTACACCTTC. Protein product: CSVGTGKGYTF.

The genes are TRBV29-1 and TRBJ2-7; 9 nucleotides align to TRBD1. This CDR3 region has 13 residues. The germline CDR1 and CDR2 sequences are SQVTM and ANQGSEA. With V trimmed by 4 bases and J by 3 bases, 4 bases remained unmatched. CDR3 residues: CSVAADRGYEQYF. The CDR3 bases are TGCAGCGTTGCAGCGGACAGGGGCTACGAGCAGTACTTC.

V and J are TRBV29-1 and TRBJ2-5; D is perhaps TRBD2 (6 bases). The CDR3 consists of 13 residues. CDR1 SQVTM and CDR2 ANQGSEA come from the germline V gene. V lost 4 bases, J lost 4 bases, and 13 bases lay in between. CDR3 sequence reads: CSVVGGDIETQYF. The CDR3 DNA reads TGCAGCGTTGTTGGAGGGGATATAGAGACCCAGTACTTC.

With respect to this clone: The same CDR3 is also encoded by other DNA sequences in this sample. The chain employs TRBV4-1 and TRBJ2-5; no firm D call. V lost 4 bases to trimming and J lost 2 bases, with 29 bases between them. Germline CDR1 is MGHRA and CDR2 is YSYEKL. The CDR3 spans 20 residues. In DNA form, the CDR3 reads TGCGCCAGCAGCCCGTCAGACCGACGTAGAACCCCCCTAGTTCAAGAGACCCAGTACTTC. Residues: CASSPSDRRRTPLVQETQYF.

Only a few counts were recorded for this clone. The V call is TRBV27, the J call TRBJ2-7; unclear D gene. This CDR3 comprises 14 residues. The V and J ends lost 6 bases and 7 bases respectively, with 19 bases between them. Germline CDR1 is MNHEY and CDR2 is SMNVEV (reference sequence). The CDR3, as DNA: TGTGCCAGCAGGATGCTCGGTCGCGTCTTTGAGCAGTACTTC. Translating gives CASRMLGRVFEQYF.

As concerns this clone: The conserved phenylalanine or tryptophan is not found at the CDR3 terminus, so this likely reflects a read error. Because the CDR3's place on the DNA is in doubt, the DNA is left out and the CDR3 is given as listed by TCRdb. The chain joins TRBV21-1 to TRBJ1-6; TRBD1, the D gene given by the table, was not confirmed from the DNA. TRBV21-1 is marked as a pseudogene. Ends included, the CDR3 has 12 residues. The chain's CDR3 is CASSKTSSPLHL.

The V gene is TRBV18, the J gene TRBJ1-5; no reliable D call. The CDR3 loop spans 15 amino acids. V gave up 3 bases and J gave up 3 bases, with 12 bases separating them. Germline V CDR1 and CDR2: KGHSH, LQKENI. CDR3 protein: CASSPTGRLNQPQHF. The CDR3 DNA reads TGTGCCAGCTCACCCACCGGGAGACTCAATCAGCCCCAGCATTTT. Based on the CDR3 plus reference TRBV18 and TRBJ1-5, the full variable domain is NAGVMQNPRHLVRRRGQEARLRCSPMKGHSHVYWYRQLPEEGLKFMVYLQKENIIDESGMPKERFSAEFPKEGPSILRIQQVVRGDSAAYFCASSPTGRLNQPQHFGDGTRLSIL.

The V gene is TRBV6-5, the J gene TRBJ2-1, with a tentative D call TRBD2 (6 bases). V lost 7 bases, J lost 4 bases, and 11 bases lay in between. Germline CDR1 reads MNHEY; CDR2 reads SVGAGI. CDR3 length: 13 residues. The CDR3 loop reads CASTNGTYNEQFF. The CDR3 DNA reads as TGTGCCAGCACCAACGGGACTTACAATGAGCAGTTCTTC.

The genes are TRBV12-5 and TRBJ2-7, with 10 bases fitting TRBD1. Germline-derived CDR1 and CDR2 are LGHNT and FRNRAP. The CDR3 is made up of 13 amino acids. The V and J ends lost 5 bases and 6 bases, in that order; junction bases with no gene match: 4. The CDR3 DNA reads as TGTGCTAGTGGTCGGACAGGGGGGAGCGAGCAGTACTTC. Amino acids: CASGRTGGSEQYF.

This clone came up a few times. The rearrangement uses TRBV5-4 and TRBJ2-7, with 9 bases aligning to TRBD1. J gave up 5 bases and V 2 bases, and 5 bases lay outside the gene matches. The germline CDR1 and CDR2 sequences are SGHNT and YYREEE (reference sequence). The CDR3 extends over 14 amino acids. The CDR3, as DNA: TGTGCCAGCAGCTTCGGACAGGGGCCCAACGAGCAGTACTTC. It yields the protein CASSFGQGPNEQYF.

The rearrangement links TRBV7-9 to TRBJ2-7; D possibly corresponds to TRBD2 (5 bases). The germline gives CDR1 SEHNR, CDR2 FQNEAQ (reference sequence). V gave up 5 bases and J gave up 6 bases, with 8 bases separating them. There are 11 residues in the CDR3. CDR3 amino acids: CASSPSSEQYF. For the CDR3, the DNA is TGTGCCAGCAGCCCTAGCAGCGAGCAGTACTTC.

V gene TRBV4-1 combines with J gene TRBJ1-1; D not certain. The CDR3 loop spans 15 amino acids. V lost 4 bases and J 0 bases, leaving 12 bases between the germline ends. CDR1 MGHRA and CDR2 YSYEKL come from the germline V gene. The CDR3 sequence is CASSPLLAMNTEAFF. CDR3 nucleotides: TGCGCCAGCAGCCCCCTTTTAGCGATGAACACTGAAGCTTTCTTT.